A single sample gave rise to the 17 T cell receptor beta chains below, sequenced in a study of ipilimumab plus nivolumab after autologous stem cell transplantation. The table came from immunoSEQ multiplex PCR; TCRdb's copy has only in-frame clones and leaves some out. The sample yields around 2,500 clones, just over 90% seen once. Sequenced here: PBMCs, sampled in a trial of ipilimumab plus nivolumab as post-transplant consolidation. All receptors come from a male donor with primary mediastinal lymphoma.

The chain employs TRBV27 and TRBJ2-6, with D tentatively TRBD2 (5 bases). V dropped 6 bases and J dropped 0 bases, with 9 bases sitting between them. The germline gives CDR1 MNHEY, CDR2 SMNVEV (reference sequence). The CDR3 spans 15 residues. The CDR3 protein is CASSYGDSGANVLTF. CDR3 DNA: TGTGCCAGCAGCTACGGGGACTCTGGGGCCAACGTCCTGACTTTC.

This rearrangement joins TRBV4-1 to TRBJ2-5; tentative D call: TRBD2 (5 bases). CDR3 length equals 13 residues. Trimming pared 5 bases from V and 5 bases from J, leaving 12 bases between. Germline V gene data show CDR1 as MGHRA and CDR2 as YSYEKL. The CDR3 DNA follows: TGCGCCAGCAGCGCCTGGCGCGGGGAGACCCAGTACTTC. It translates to CASSAWRGETQYF.

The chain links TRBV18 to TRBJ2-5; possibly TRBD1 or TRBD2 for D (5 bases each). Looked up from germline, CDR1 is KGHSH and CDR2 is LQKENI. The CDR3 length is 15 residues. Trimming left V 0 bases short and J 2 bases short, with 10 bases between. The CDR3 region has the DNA TGTGCCAGCTCACCACCGGGACGTACTCAAGAGACCCAGTACTTC. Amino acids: CASSPPGRTQETQYF.

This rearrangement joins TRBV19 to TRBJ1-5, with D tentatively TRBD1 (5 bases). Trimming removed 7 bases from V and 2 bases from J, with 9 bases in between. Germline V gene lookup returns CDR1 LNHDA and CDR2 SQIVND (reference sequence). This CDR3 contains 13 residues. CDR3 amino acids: CASIGRGNQPQHF. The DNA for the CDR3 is TGTGCCAGTATCGGCAGGGGCAATCAGCCCCAGCATTTT.

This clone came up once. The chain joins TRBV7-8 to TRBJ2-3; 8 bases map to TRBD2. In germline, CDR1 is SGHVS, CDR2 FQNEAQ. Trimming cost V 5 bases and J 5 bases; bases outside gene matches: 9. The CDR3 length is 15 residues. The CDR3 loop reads CASSPGTSYQDTQYF. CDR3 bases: TGTGCCAGCAGCCCGGGGACTAGTTATCAAGATACGCAGTATTTT.

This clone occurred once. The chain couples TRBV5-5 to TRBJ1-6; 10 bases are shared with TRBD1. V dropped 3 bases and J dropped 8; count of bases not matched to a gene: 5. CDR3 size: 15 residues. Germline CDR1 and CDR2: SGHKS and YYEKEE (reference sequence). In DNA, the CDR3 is TGTGCCAGCAGCTGGTCCGGACAGGGGGATTCACCCCTCCACTTT. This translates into CASSWSGQGDSPLHF.

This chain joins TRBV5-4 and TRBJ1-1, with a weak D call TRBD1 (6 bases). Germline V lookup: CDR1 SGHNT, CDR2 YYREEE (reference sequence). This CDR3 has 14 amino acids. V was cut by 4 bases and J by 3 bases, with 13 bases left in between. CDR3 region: CASSIGQQYTEAFF. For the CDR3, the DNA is TGTGCCAGCAGCATAGGACAGCAATACACTGAAGCTTTCTTT.

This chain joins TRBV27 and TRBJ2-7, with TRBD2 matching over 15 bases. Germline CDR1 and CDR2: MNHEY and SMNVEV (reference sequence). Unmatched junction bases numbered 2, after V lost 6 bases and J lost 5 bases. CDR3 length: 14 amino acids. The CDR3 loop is CASRGTSGRHEQYF. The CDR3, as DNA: TGTGCCAGCAGGGGGACTAGCGGGAGGCACGAGCAGTACTTC.

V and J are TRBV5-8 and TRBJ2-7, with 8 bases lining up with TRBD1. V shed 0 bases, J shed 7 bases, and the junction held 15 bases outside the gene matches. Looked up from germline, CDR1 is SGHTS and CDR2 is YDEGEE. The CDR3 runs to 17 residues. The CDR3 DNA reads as TGTGCCAGCAGCTTGGGGAGCAGGGGGCGAAATTGGTGGGAGCAGTACTTC. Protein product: CASSLGSRGRNWWEQYF.

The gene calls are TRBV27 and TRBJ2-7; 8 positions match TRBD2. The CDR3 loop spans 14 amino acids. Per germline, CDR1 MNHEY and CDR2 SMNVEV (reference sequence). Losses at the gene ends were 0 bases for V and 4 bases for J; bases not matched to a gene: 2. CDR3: CASSLSRGAYEQYF. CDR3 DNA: TGTGCCAGCAGTTTATCGCGGGGGGCTTACGAGCAGTACTTC.

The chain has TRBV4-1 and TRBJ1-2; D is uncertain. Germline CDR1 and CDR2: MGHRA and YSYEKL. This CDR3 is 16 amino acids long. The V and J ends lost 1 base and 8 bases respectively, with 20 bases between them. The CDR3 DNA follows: TGCGCCAGCAGCCAAGGTTATCCAGGAGCCTCGGGCGGCTACACCTTC. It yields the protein CASSQGYPGASGGYTF.

The CDR3 nucleotides read TGCGCCAGCAGCCCAACTGACAGGGTGGGCGAGCAGTACTTC. As protein: CASSPTDRVGEQYF. This chain joins TRBV4-1 and TRBJ2-7; 7 nucleotides match TRBD1. Germline V gene data show CDR1 as MGHRA and CDR2 as YSYEKL. V was pared by 4 bases and J by 6 bases, with 9 bases of the junction left unmatched. This CDR3 is built from 14 residues.

The CDR3 here is CSVGQDSYNEQFF. The CDR3 DNA sequence: TGCAGCGTTGGACAGGATTCCTACAATGAGCAGTTCTTC. The rearrangement joins TRBV29-1 to TRBJ2-1, with a possible D match to TRBD1 (6 bases). Trimming cost V 4 bases and J 1 base, with 8 bases left between them. Germline V gene data show CDR1 as SQVTM and CDR2 as ANQGSEA. This CDR3 has 13 residues.

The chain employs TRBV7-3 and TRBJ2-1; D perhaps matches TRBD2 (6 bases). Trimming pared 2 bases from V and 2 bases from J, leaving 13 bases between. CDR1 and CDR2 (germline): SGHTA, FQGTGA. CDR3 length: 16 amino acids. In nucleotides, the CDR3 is TGTGCCAGCAGCTTAGGGACGGGAGCTCCCTACAATGAGCAGTTCTTC. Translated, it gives CASSLGTGAPYNEQFF.

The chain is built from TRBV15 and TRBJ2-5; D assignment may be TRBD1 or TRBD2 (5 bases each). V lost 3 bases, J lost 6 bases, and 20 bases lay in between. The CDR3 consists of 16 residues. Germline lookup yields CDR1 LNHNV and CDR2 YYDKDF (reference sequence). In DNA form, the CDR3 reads TGTGCCACCAGCAGCCATGGAGAGGGGCGGAGAAAGACCCAGTACTTC. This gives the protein CATSSHGEGRRKTQYF.

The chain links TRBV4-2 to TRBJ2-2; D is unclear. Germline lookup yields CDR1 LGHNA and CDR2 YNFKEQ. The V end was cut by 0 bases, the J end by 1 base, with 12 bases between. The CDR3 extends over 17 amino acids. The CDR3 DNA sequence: TGTGCCAGCAGCCAAGAGTACCCGTCAAGGAACACCGGGGAGCTGTTTTTT. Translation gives CASSQEYPSRNTGELFF.

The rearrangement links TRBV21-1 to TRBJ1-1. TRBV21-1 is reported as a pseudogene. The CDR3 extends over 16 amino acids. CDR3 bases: TGTGCCAGCAGATGGTCTCTAGCTACAATTCGCACTGAAGCTTTCTTT. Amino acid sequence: CASRWSLATIRTEAFF.